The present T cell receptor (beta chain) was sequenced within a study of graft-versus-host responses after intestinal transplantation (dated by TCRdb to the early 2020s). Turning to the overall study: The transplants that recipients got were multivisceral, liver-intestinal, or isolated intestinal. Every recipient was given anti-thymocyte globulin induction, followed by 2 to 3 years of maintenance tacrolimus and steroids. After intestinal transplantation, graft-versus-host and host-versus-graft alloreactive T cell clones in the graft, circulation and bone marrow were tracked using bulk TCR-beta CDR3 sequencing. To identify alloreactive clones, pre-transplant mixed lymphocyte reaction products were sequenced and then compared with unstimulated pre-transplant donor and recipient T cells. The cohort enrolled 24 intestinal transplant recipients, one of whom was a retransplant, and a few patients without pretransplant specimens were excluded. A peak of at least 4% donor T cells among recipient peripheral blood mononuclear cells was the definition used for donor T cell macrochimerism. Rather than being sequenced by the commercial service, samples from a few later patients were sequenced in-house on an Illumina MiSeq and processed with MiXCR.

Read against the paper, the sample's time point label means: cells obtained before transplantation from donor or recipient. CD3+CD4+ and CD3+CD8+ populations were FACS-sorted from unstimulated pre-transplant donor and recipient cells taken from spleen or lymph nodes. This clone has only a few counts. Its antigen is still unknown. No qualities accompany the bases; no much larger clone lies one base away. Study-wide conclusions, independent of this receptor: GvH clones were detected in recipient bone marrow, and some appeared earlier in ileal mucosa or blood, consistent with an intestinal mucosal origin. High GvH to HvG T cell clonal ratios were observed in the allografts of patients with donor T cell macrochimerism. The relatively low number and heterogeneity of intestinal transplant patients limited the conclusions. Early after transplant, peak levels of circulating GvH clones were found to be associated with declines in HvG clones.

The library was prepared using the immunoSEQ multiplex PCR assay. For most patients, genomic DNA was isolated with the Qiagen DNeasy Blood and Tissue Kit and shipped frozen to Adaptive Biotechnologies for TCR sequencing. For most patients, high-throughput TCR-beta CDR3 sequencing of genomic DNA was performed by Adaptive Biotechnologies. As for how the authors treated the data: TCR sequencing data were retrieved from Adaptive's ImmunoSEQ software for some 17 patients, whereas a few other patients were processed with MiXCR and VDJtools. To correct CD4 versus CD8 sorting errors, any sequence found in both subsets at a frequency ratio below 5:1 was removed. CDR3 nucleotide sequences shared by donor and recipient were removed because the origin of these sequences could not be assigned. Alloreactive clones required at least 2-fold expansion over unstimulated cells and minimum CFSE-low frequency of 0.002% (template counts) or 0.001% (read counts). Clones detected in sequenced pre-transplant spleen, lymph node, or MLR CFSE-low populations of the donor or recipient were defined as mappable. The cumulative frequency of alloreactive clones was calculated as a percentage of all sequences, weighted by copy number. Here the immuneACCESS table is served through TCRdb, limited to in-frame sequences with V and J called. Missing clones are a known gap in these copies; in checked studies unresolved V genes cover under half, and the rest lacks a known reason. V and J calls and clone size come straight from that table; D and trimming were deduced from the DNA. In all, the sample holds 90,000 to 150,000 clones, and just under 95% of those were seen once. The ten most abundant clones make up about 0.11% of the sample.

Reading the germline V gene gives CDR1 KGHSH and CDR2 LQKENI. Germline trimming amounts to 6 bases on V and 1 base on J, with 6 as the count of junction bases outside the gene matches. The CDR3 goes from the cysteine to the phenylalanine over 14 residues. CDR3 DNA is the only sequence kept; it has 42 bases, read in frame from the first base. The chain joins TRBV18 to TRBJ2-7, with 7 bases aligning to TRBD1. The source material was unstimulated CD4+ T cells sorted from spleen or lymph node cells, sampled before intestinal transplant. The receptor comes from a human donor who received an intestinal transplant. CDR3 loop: CASSNRGGSYEQYF. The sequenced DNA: TGTGCCAGCTCCAACAGGGGCGGATCCTACGAGCAGTACTTC.